Described below is a single T cell receptor beta chain sequence and its context. The data derive from a study of T cells after yellow fever vaccination. The ends were cut back, 5 bases at V and 4 bases at J, with 8 bases in the middle. Germline values: CDR1 LNHNV, CDR2 YYDKDF (reference sequence). The CDR3 sequence is 12 residues long. One entry per CDR3 protein, called by TCRdb with MiXCR from the 5' RACE reads. The top ten hold about 18% of the sample, which has about 500,000 distinct CDR3 sequences, about a sixth seen once. The TCR sequence derives from a man younger than 30 who received the YFV17D yellow fever vaccine. The gene calls are TRBV15 and TRBJ2-5; perhaps TRBD1 as D (5 bases). Source: PBMCs, taken less than 6 days after the first yellow fever vaccination. CDR3 nucleotide sequence: TGTGCCACCAGCTCCAGGGCAGAGACCCAGTACTTC. Translated: CATSSRAETQYF.